Presented here are 25 T cell receptor beta chains from one specimen sequenced in a study of T cell responses to AZD1222 COVID-19 vaccine. Here immunoSEQ multiplex PCR was the method, and the copy in TCRdb shows in-frame clones only, minus some. The table has approximately 100,000 clones, over 85% seen once. Sequencing was performed on peripheral blood, taken on day 0 of MenACWY control vaccination. The source is an adult in good health.

This clone showed up just once. CDR3 loop: CASSYGTGNYGYTF. Here the CDR3 DNA reads TGTGCCAGCAGTTACGGGACAGGGAACTATGGCTACACCTTC. The gene calls are TRBV6-6 and TRBJ1-2; 9 positions match TRBD1. This CDR3 comprises 14 residues. The ends lost 2 bases at V and 2 bases at J; junction bases unmatched: 0. Germline CDR1 and CDR2: MNHNY and SVGAGI (reference sequence).

The genes are TRBV30 and TRBJ1-3, with D possibly matching TRBD1 (5 bases). The CDR3 totals 15 residues. V lost 4 bases, J lost 0 bases, and 13 bases lay in between. Per germline, CDR1 GTSNPN and CDR2 SVGIG (reference sequence). The CDR3 sequence: CAWNTKTVSGNTIYF. DNA for the CDR3: TGTGCCTGGAACACGAAGACAGTCTCTGGAAACACCATATATTTT. The variable domain in full, with the rest retrieved from reference TRBV30 and TRBJ1-3, is SQTIHQWPATLVQPVGSPLSLECTVEGTSNPNLYWYRQAAGRGLQLLFYSVGIGQISSEVPQNLSASRPQDRQFILSSKKLLLSDSGFYLCAWNTKTVSGNTIYFGEGSWLTVV.

The chain carries TRBV6-5 and TRBJ2-5, with 9 positions matching TRBD2. Germline V gene sequence: CDR1 MNHEY, CDR2 SVGAGI. V lost 6 bases and J lost 4; bases outside the gene matches: 6. There are 14 residues in the CDR3. This CDR3 is CASRDLAGRETQYF. DNA for the CDR3: TGTGCCAGCAGGGACCTAGCGGGAAGAGAGACCCAGTACTTC.

This chain links TRBV15 with TRBJ2-5; 12 bases line up with TRBD2. The germline V gene encodes CDR1 LNHNV and CDR2 YYDKDF (reference sequence). The CDR3 runs 19 residues. V lost 5 bases to trimming and J lost 4 bases; unmatched junction nucleotides: 17. The CDR3 nucleotides read TGTGCCACCAGCCCCGGGGGCCTAGCGGGGGGGATCTTTGTAGAGACCCAGTACTTC. This encodes CATSPGGLAGGIFVETQYF.

V usage is TRBV6-5 and J usage is TRBJ2-1, with 11 positions matching TRBD2. The V segment lost 6 bases and the J segment 4 bases; nucleotides outside the gene matches: 5. The CDR3 length is 15 residues. Germline V gene data show CDR1 as MNHEY and CDR2 as SVGAGI. The DNA for the CDR3 is TGTGCCAGCAGAGAGGCTAGCGGGGGGTACAATGAGCAGTTCTTC. Its protein product is CASREASGGYNEQFF.

V and J are TRBV5-5 and TRBJ1-2; tentative D call: TRBD1 (5 bases). V dropped 0 bases and J dropped 0 bases, with 9 bases sitting between them. CDR3 length equals 15 residues. Germline V CDR1 and CDR2: SGHKS, YYEKEE (reference sequence). This CDR3 reads CASSLDGATNYGYTF. For the CDR3, the DNA is TGTGCCAGCAGCTTGGATGGGGCAACTAACTATGGCTACACCTTC. Full variable domain (missing parts from reference TRBV5-5 and TRBJ1-2): DAGVTQSPTHLIKTRGQQVTLRCSPISGHKSVSWYQQVLGQGPQFIFQYYEKEERGRGNFPDRFSARQFPNYSSELNVNALLLGDSALYLCASSLDGATNYGYTFGSGTRLTVV.

The V and J genes are TRBV27 and TRBJ1-2; D remains unclear. The CDR3 spans 13 residues. With 5 bases removed from V and 4 bases from J, the gap between germline ends came to 11 bases. Looked up from germline, CDR1 is MNHEY and CDR2 is SMNVEV (reference sequence). The CDR3 loop reads CASSTQSSYGYTF. DNA for the CDR3: TGTGCCAGCAGTACCCAATCTTCCTATGGCTACACCTTC.

V and J are TRBV7-3 and TRBJ1-1; possible D gene TRBD1, 6 bases. From germline, CDR1 is SGHTA and CDR2 FQGTGA. The CDR3 runs 16 residues. Trimming took 2 bases from V and 3 from J, leaving 16 bases between them. The CDR3 DNA sequence: TGTGCCAGCAGCTTAGGAACACAGGGCTTGGACACTGAAGCTTTCTTT. The encoded protein is CASSLGTQGLDTEAFF.

This chain uses TRBV5-1 with TRBJ2-7; the match to TRBD1 covers 7 bases. Germline CDR1 reads SGHRS; CDR2 reads YFSETQ. J gave up 3 bases and V 4 bases, and 7 bases lay outside the gene matches. This CDR3 has 14 amino acids. The CDR3 sequence: CASSHGQEFYEQYF. CDR3 nucleotide sequence: TGCGCCAGCAGCCACGGACAGGAATTCTACGAGCAGTACTTC. Full variable domain (outside the CDR3, taken from reference TRBV5-1 and TRBJ2-7): KAGVTQTPRYLIKTRGQQVTLSCSPISGHRSVSWYQQTPGQGLQFLFEYFSETQRNKGNFPGRFSGRQFSNSRSEMNVSTLELGDSALYLCASSHGQEFYEQYFGPGTRLTVT.

This rearrangement joins TRBV7-3 to TRBJ2-7; maybe TRBD1 (6 bases). The CDR3 loop spans 14 amino acids. V was trimmed by 5 bases and J by 6 bases, leaving 17 bases between them. Germline V gene sequence: CDR1 SGHTA, CDR2 FQGTGA. CDR3 DNA: TGTGCCAGCAGCCCCCTGGGGGCCGAAGGCGAGCAGTACTTC. Its translation is CASSPLGAEGEQYF. Full variable domain (remainder filled in from reference TRBV7-3 and TRBJ2-7): GAGVSQTPSNKVTEKGKYVELRCDPISGHTALYWYRQSLGQGPEFLIYFQGTGAADDSGLPNDRFFAVRPEGSVSTLKIQRTERGDSAVYLCASSPLGAEGEQYFGPGTRLTVT.

This sequence joins TRBV14 and TRBJ2-7, with D possibly being TRBD2 (5 bases). The length of the CDR3 is 14 residues. CDR1 is SGHDN and CDR2 is FVKESK in the germline V gene. The V and J ends lost 5 bases and 6 bases respectively, with 17 bases between them. The CDR3 DNA is TGTGCCAGCAGCTTGTCCAGGCGAGGAGGCGAGCAGTACTTC. Amino acid sequence: CASSLSRRGGEQYF.

This chain connects TRBV30 to TRBJ2-7; tentative D call: TRBD1 (6 bases). This CDR3 is 12 amino acids long. Trimming stripped 0 bases from V and 6 bases from J, with 9 bases between. Germline V CDR1 and CDR2: GTSNPN, SVGIG (reference sequence). CDR3 sequence: CAWSVQGIEQYF. The CDR3 bases are TGTGCCTGGAGTGTACAGGGAATCGAGCAGTACTTC.

The chain is built from TRBV6-1 and TRBJ1-2; 10 bases are shared with TRBD1. CDR3 size: 13 residues. V shed 8 bases, J shed 7 bases, and the junction held 7 bases outside the gene matches. Germline CDR1 reads MNHNS; CDR2 reads SASEGT. This CDR3 is CASGPGQGSGYTF. The DNA for the CDR3 is TGTGCCAGCGGACCGGGACAGGGGTCTGGCTACACCTTC.

In nucleotides, the CDR3 is TGTGCCAGCAGTTTAGGGGGATACTATGGCTACACCTTC. Residues: CASSLGGYYGYTF. The chain couples TRBV12-3 or TRBV12-4 to TRBJ1-2; D gene uncertain. The CDR3 is made up of 13 amino acids. V was trimmed by 1 base and J by 3 bases, leaving 6 bases between them.

The J gene is TRBJ2-7, the V gene TRBV4-3; D may be TRBD2 (7 bases). Trimming removed 0 bases from V and 4 bases from J, with 16 bases in between. Germline-derived CDR1 and CDR2 are LGHNA and YSLEER. The CDR3 has 16 amino acids. The CDR3 coding sequence is TGCGCCAGCAGCCAAGATAGGGGGGGGGCCGGGTACGAGCAGTACTTC. Protein product: CASSQDRGGAGYEQYF.

The J gene is TRBJ2-1, the V gene TRBV28; TRBD2 matches 8 bases. CDR1 is MDHEN, CDR2 SYDVKM, per germline. This CDR3 region has 16 residues. J gave up 4 bases and V 5 bases, and 10 bases lay outside the gene matches. As DNA, the CDR3 is TGTGCCAGCAGTCCCCCCGGGGGGGTGAGATACAATGAGCAGTTCTTC. The encoded protein is CASSPPGGVRYNEQFF.

The chain couples TRBV9 to TRBJ2-2; possible D gene TRBD2, 5 bases. The germline CDR1 and CDR2 sequences are SGDLS and YYNGEE. This CDR3 comprises 16 residues. V was trimmed by 2 bases and J by 1 base, leaving 12 bases between them. CDR3 DNA: TGTGCCAGCAGCGTTCTATCCGGGGAGAACACCGGGGAGCTGTTTTTT. Its protein is CASSVLSGENTGELFF.

The chain recombines TRBV18 with TRBJ2-3; D gene unclear. CDR1 and CDR2 from the germline V gene are KGHSH and LQKENI. CDR3 length equals 11 residues. Deletions cut 6 bases from V and 2 bases from J, with 3 bases between. DNA of the CDR3: TGTGCCAGCTCCTCCACAGATACGCAGTATTTT. It yields the protein CASSSTDTQYF.

This clone has just one count. The chain couples TRBV6-1 to TRBJ2-3; TRBD1 matches 8 bases. V shed 3 bases, J shed 4 bases, and the junction held 3 bases outside the gene matches. This CDR3 is built from 14 residues. Germline CDR1 is MNHNS and CDR2 is SASEGT. The CDR3 is CASSDGQGPDTQYF. CDR3 coding DNA: TGTGCCAGCAGTGACGGACAGGGTCCAGATACGCAGTATTTT.

This chain uses TRBV4-1 with TRBJ1-2; D remains ambiguous. The CDR3 length is 15 residues. Per the germline V gene, CDR1 is MGHRA and CDR2 is YSYEKL. Between the trimmed V and J ends, which lost 0 bases and 3 bases, there was a span of 11 bases. CDR3 in DNA: TGCGCCAGCAGCCAAGAGCCAGGCCCGTACTATGGCTACACCTTC. Amino acid sequence: CASSQEPGPYYGYTF.

The rearrangement joins TRBV7-2 to TRBJ1-1; 8 bases line up with TRBD1. CDR3 length: 16 residues. Trimming cost V 2 bases and J 4 bases; bases outside gene matches: 9. The germline V gene has CDR1 SGHTA and CDR2 FQGNSA. CDR3 region: CASSLFPGTGGTEAFF. As DNA, the CDR3 is TGTGCCAGCAGCTTATTCCCCGGGACAGGTGGCACTGAAGCTTTCTTT.

This clone was seen once. J is TRBJ2-2 and V is TRBV10-1; tentatively, D is TRBD1 (7 bases). Germline CDR1 is WNHNN and CDR2 is SYGVQD (reference sequence). Trimming left V 8 bases short and J 1 base short, with 8 bases between. This CDR3 spans 13 amino acids. The CDR3 sequence is CASQGGNTGELFF. In DNA form, the CDR3 reads TGCGCCAGCCAGGGGGGGAACACCGGGGAGCTGTTTTTT.

This chain connects TRBV15 to TRBJ2-2; 7 positions match TRBD2. The V gene's germline CDR1 is LNHNV and CDR2 YYDKDF (reference sequence). The CDR3 consists of 15 residues. Losses at the gene ends were 0 bases for V and 4 bases for J; bases not matched to a gene: 2. The CDR3 here is CATSRETGGTGELFF. CDR3 nucleotides: TGTGCCACCAGCAGAGAGACGGGAGGCACCGGGGAGCTGTTTTTT.

The count of this clone is one. The rearrangement links TRBV10-1 to TRBJ1-6; D gene uncertain. The CDR3 spans 13 residues. Germline CDR1 and CDR2: WNHNN and SYGVQD (reference sequence). V dropped 4 bases and J dropped 9 bases, with 10 bases sitting between them. CDR3 bases: TGCGCCAGCAGTGTCGACCGTCTTTCACCCCTCCACTTT. This sequence encodes CASSVDRLSPLHF.

The V call is TRBV2, the J call TRBJ1-1; D unclear. Germline CDR1 SNHLY, CDR2 FYNNEI. The CDR3 extends over 15 amino acids. V shed 0 bases and J shed 1 base, with 9 bases lying between them. The CDR3 sequence: CASSEARTANTEAFF. The CDR3 DNA sequence: TGTGCCAGCAGTGAAGCGCGGACGGCGAACACTGAAGCTTTCTTT.